This TCR beta chain was retrieved from a study of blood T cells in healthy people across ages. As for the study in general: The template switching approach captured approximately one barcoded beta molecule for every two T cells.

This clonotype was seen repeatedly, ten times or more. The antigen remains undetermined. General study points: The study lacked donor CMV status, which possibly confounded expanded clonotype changes. PBMCs were not sorted, which prevented a conclusive comparison of naive versus antigen-experienced cells.

Together with a sample-barcoded 5' primer, a J-beta primer mix was included in a second PCR lasting roughly 6 to 12 cycles. A template-switch adaptor with 12 random nucleotides tagged each cDNA molecule. TCRdb itself ran the 5' RACE reads through MiXCR, one entry per CDR3 protein. Here the sample spans hundreds of thousands of distinct CDR3 sequences, 40% to 45% being singletons. Germline CDR1 is GTSNPN and CDR2 is SVGIG (reference sequence). The CDR3 extends over 15 amino acids. J lost 9 bases, V lost 1 base, and 8 bases had no gene match. The origin of this receptor is a man older than 75 in good health. Sequencing was carried out using blood. The J gene is TRBJ2-1, the V gene TRBV30, with 11 bases aligning to TRBD2. Here the CDR3 DNA reads TGTGCCTGGAGTGATCTTAGCGGGAGGGCCAGTGAGCAGTTCTTC. Its protein product is CAWSDLSGRASEQFF.